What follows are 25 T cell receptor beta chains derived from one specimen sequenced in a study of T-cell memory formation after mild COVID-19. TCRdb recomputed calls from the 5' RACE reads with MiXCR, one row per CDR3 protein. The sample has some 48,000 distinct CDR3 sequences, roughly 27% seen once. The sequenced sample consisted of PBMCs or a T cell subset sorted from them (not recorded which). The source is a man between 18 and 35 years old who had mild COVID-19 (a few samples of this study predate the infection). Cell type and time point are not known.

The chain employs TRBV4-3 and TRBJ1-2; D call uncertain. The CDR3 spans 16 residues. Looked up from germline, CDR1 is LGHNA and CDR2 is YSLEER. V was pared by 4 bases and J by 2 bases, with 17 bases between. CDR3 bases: TGCGCCAGCAGCCGCGTCTCGAGCCGGGCCAACTATGGCTACACCTTC. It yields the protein CASSRVSSRANYGYTF.

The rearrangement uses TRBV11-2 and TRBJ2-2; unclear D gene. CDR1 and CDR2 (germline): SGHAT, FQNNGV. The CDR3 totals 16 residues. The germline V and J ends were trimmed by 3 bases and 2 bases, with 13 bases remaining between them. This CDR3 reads CASSFGRTVNTGELFF. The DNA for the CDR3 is TGTGCCAGCAGCTTCGGCAGGACGGTTAACACCGGGGAGCTGTTTTTT.

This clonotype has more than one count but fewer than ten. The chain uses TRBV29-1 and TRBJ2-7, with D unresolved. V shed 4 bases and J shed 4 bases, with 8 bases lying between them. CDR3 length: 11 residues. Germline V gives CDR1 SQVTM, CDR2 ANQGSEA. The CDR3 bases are TGCAGCGTTGTAGCCGAATACGAGCAGTACGTC. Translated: CSVVAEYEQYV.

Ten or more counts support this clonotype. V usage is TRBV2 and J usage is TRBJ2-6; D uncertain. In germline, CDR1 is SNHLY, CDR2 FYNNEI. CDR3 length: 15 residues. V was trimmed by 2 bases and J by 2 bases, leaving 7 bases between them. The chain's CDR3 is CASSESDAGANVLTF. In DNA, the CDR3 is TGTGCCAGCAGTGAATCGGACGCTGGGGCCAACGTCCTGACTTTC.

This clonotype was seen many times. The CDR3 DNA reads TGCAGTGCTAGAGATCTGGGGCAGGGGGCTTGGGAGACCCAGTACTTC. This codes for CSARDLGQGAWETQYF. The chain uses TRBV20-1 and TRBJ2-5; 8 bases line up with TRBD1. The CDR3 loop spans 16 amino acids. Per the germline V gene, CDR1 is DFQATT and CDR2 is SNEGSKA (reference sequence). V lost 0 bases to trimming and J lost 5 bases; unmatched junction nucleotides: 11.

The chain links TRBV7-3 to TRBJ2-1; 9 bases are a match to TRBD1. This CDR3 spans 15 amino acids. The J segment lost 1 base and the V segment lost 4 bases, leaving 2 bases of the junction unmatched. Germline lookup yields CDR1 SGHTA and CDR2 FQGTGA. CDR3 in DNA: TGTGCCAGCAGCTCGGGACAGGGATCCTACAATGAGCAGTTCTTC. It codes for CASSSGQGSYNEQFF.

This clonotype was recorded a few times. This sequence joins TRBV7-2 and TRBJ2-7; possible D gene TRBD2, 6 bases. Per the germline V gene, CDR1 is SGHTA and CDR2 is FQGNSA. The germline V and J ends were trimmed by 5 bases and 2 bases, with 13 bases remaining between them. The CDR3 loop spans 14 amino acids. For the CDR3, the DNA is TGTGCCAGCAGCCCCGGGGAGGCCCCCTACGAGCAGTACTTC. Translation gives CASSPGEAPYEQYF.

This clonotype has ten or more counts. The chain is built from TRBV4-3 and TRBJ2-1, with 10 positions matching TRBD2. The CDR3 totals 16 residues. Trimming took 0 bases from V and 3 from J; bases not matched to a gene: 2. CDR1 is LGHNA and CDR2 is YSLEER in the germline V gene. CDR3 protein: CASSQDPSGGYNEQFF. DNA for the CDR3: TGCGCCAGCAGCCAAGATCCTAGCGGGGGCTACAATGAGCAGTTCTTC.

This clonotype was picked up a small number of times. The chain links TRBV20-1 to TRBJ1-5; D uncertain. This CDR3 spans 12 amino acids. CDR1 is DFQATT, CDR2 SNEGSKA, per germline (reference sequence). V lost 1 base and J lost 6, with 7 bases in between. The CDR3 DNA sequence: TGCAGTGCTAGAGTCCTAGGTCAGCCCCAGCATTTT. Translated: CSARVLGQPQHF.

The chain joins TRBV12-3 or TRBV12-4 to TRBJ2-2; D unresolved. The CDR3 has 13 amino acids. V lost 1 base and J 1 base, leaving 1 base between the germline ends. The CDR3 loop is CASSLGNTGELFF. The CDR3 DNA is TGTGCCAGCAGTTTAGGGAACACCGGGGAGCTGTTTTTT.

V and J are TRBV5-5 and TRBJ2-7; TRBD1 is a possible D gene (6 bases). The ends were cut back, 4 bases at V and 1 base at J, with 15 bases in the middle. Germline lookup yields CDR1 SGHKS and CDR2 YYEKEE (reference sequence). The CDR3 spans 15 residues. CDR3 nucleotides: TGTGCCAGCAGCCTGCACGGGACACCATCCTACGAGCAGTACGTC. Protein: CASSLHGTPSYEQYV.

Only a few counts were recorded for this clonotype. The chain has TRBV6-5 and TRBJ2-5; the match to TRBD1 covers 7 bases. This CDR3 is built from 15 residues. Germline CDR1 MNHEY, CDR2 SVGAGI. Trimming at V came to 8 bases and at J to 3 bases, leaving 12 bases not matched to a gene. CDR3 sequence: CASRLWGQRKETQYF. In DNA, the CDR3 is TGTGCCAGCCGACTGTGGGGACAGAGAAAAGAGACCCAGTACTTC.

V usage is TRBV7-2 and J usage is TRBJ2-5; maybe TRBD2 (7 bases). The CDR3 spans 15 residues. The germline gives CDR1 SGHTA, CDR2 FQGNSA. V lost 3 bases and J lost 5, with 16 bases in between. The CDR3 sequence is CASSFDGGAGETQYF. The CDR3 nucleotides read TGTGCCAGCAGCTTCGATGGGGGGGCCGGGGAGACCCAGTACTTC.

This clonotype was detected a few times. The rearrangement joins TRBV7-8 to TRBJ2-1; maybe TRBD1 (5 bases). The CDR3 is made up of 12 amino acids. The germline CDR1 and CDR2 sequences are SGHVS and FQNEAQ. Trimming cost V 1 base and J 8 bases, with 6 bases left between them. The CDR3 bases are TGTGCCAGCAGCTTAGGGGGCGATGAGCAGTTCTTC. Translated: CASSLGGDEQFF. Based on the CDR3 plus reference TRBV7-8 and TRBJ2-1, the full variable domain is GAGVSQSPRYKVAKRGQDVALRCDPISGHVSLFWYQQALGQGPEFLTYFQNEAQLDKSGLPSDRFFAERPEGSVSTLKIQRTQQEDSAVYLCASSLGGDEQFFGPGTRLTVL.

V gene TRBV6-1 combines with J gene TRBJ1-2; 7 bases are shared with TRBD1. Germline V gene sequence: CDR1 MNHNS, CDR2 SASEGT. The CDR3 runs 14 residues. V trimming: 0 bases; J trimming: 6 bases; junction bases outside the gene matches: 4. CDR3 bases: TGTGCCAGCAGTGAAGCGGGGACAGCTCATGGCTACACCTTC. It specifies CASSEAGTAHGYTF.

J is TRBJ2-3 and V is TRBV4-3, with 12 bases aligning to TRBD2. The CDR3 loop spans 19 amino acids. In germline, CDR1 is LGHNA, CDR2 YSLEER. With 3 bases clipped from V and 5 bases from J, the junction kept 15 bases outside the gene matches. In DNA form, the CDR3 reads TGCGCCAGCAGCCAGTGGCTAGCGGGGGGGCACTCCATAGGAGATACGCAGTATTTT. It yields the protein CASSQWLAGGHSIGDTQYF.

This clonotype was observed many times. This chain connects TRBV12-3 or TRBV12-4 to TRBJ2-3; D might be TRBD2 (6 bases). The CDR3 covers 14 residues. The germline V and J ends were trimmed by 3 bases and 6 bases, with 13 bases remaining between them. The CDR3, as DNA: TGTGCCAGCAGTTTGGGCGGGGTAGGGGATACGCAGTATTTT. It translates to CASSLGGVGDTQYF.

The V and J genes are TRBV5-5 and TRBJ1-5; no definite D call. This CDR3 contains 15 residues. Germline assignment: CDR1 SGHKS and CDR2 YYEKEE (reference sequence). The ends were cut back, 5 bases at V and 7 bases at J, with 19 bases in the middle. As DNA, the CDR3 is TGTGCCAGCAGTCTGGCGGCCGGGTACGGGCAGCCCCAGCATTTT. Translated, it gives CASSLAAGYGQPQHF.

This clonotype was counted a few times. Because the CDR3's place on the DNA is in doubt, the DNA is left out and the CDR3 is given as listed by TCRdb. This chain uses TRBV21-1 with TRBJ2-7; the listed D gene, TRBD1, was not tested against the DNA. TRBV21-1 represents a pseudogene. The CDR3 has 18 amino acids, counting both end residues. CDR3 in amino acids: CASSKEGVGTGSTYEQYV.

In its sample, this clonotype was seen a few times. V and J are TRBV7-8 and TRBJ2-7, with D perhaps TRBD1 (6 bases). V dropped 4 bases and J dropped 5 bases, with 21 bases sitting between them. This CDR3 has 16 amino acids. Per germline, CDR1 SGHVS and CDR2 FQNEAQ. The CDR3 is CASSSAGEMLTHEQYF. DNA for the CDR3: TGTGCCAGCAGCTCGGCAGGGGAAATGCTTACTCACGAGCAGTACTTC.

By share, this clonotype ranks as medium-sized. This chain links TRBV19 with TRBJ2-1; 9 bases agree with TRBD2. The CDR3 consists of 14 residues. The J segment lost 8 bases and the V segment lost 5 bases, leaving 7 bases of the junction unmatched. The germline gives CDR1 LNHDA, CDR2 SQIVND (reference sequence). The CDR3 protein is CASSSRGGHDEQFF. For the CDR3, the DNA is TGTGCCAGTAGTTCGCGGGGGGGCCATGATGAGCAGTTCTTC.

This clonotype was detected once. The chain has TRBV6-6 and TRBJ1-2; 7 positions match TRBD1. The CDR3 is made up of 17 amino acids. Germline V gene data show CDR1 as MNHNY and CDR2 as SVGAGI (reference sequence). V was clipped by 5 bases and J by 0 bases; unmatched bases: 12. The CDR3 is CASSPMFKQGPNYGYTF. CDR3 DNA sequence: TGTGCCAGCAGTCCAATGTTTAAACAGGGGCCTAACTATGGCTACACCTTC.

In DNA, the CDR3 is TGTGCCAGCAGTTACTCCGCCAAGAACTACAATGAGCAGTTCTTC. Its translation: CASSYSAKNYNEQFF. The chain has TRBV6-5 and TRBJ2-1; D ambiguous. The CDR3 sequence is 15 residues long. Germline loops: CDR1 MNHEY, CDR2 SVGAGI. V was shortened by 0 bases and J by 3 bases, with 9 bases between the two germline ends.

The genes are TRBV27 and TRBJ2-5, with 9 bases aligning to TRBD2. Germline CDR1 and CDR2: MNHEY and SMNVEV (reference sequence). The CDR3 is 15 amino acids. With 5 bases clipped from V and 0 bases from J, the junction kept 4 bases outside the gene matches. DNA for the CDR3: TGTGCCAGCAGTCGCGGGGGGGGCCACCAAGAGACCCAGTACTTC. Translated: CASSRGGGHQETQYF.

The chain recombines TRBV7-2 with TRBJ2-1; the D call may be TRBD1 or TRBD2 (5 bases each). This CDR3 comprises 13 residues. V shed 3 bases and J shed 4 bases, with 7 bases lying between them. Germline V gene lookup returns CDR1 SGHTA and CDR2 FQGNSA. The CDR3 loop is CASSFEGYNEQFF. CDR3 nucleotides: TGTGCCAGCAGCTTCGAGGGGTACAATGAGCAGTTCTTC.